This T cell receptor (beta chain) was found in a study of T-cell memory formation after mild COVID-19. Across the whole study: Largely, TCR clusters stayed within a single donor. Findings of the study overall: While clones contracting from day 15 to 85 were balanced between CD4 and CD8, later expanders leaned CD4+. Contracting clones localized mainly to CM and EM when CD4+ and mainly to EMRA when CD8+.

Note on this clonotype: Antigen unknown. At one boundary the junction diverges from the germline segment, which might be a read error.

Barcoded TCR alpha and TCR beta cDNA libraries with UMIs came from 5'RACE using constant-segment primers. Using its own MiXCR run on the 5' RACE reads, TCRdb lists one record per CDR3 protein. The data contain about 210,000 distinct CDR3 sequences, roughly a tenth of them seen just once; the ten biggest clones take up approximately 2.8%. Material: PBMCs or a T cell subset sorted from them (not recorded which). The TCR was taken from a man aged 18 to 35 who had mild COVID-19 (a few samples of this study predate the infection). Cell type and time point are not known.

CDR3 protein: CATSRGSGPPPDF. The DNA of the CDR3 is TGTGCCACCAGCAGGGGATCCGGGCCACCGCCAGATTTT. The V and J genes are TRBV15 and TRBJ1-5, with D uncertain. Germline V CDR1 and CDR2: LNHNV, YYDKDF (reference sequence). This CDR3 has 13 amino acids.